Below are 12 T cell receptor beta chains sequenced from a single sample in a study of shared clonotypes between healthy human individuals. The assay was immunoSEQ multiplex PCR, and TCRdb's table has in-frame clones only and misses some. The table has roughly 2.2 million clones, 90% to 95% seen once. Material: naive CD4+ T cells from PBMCs. Subset defined: CD45RA+ positively selected. Every receptor here comes from a man between 18 and 29 years old in good health. Some clones in this sample may be carry-over from other donors' samples.

The chain joins TRBV29-1 to TRBJ2-5; 7 bases align to TRBD1. CDR1 and CDR2 (germline): SQVTM, ANQGSEA. Losses at the gene ends were 8 bases for V and 5 bases for J; bases not matched to a gene: 11. The CDR3 consists of 13 residues. DNA for the CDR3: TGCAGCTTGAACAGGGGTCGTGGGGAGACCCAGTACTTC. Translated: CSLNRGRGETQYF. Complete variable domain (other parts from reference TRBV29-1 and TRBJ2-5): SAVISQKPSRDICQRGTSLTIQCQVDSQVTMMFWYRQQPGQSLTLIATANQGSEATYESGFVIDKFPISRPNLTFSTLTVSNMSPEDSSIYLCSLNRGRGETQYFGPGTRLLVL.

The V call is TRBV28, the J call TRBJ1-4; no clear D. The CDR3 runs 15 residues. Trimming left V 5 bases short and J 0 bases short, with 10 bases between. Germline CDR1 and CDR2: MDHEN and SYDVKM. This CDR3 is CASSRRIATNEKLFF. CDR3 nucleotides: TGTGCCAGCAGTCGGCGGATTGCAACTAATGAAAAACTGTTTTTT.

V gene TRBV4-1 combines with J gene TRBJ1-3; D call uncertain. The CDR3 is made up of 15 amino acids. V lost 4 bases, J lost 4 bases, and 14 bases lay in between. CDR1 is MGHRA, CDR2 YSYEKL, per germline. DNA for the CDR3: TGCGCCAGCAGCCTCTTGGGCGGGGTGGGAAACACCATATATTTT. It specifies CASSLLGGVGNTIYF.

V usage is TRBV7-9 and J usage is TRBJ1-2; perhaps TRBD1 as D (5 bases). The germline gives CDR1 SEHNR, CDR2 FQNEAQ (reference sequence). The CDR3 loop spans 14 amino acids. Trimming shortened V by 1 base and J by 4 bases, and 10 bases separated the two germline ends. The chain's CDR3 is CASSLGRGIYGYTF. The DNA for the CDR3 is TGTGCCAGCAGCTTAGGTCGGGGGATCTATGGCTACACCTTC.

The chain has TRBV5-1 and TRBJ1-5, with 8 positions matching TRBD1. With V trimmed by 4 bases and J by 6 bases, 9 bases remained unmatched. The CDR3 loop spans 15 amino acids. CDR1 is SGHRS and CDR2 is YFSETQ in the germline V gene. CDR3 nucleotide sequence: TGCGCCAGCAGCCCTGGGACAGGCTCGTTTCAGCCCCAGCATTTT. This encodes CASSPGTGSFQPQHF. The full variable domain, its missing parts supplied by reference TRBV5-1 and TRBJ1-5, is KAGVTQTPRYLIKTRGQQVTLSCSPISGHRSVSWYQQTPGQGLQFLFEYFSETQRNKGNFPGRFSGRQFSNSRSEMNVSTLELGDSALYLCASSPGTGSFQPQHFGDGTRLSIL.

This clone has just a few counts. The chain links TRBV9 to TRBJ1-1, with 7 bases lining up with TRBD1. V shed 0 bases and J 8 bases; nucleotides not matched to a gene: 4. CDR3 length: 13 residues. Germline-derived CDR1 and CDR2 are SGDLS and YYNGEE. In DNA, the CDR3 is TGTGCCAGCAGCGTAGCCCCGACAGGGGAAGCTTTCTTT. Translated, it gives CASSVAPTGEAFF.

This chain joins TRBV4-1 and TRBJ2-3; possible D gene TRBD2, 6 bases. The V gene's germline CDR1 is MGHRA and CDR2 YSYEKL. CDR3 size: 15 residues. Trimming cost V 4 bases and J 4 bases, with 15 bases left between them. CDR3 coding DNA: TGCGCCAGCAGCCCGGGAGAGGGTGGCGCAGATACGCAGTATTTT. Protein: CASSPGEGGADTQYF.

To note about this clone: In the same sample, other DNA sequences code for this CDR3. The genes are TRBV29-1 and TRBJ2-7; D may be TRBD2 (6 bases). V shed 4 bases and J shed 6 bases, with 13 bases lying between them. Germline loops: CDR1 SQVTM, CDR2 ANQGSEA. The CDR3 runs to 12 residues. In nucleotides, the CDR3 is TGCAGCGTTGGGGACTTGGTCGGCGAGCAGTACTTC. Its translation is CSVGDLVGEQYF.

The count of this clone is one. Other DNA sequences in the sample encode the same CDR3. The chain carries TRBV9 and TRBJ2-5; D remains unclear. The CDR3 loop spans 13 amino acids. Germline CDR1 is SGDLS and CDR2 is YYNGEE. V was pared by 0 bases and J by 5 bases, with 8 bases between. CDR3 residues: CASSVDVGETQYF. The CDR3 DNA sequence: TGTGCCAGCAGCGTAGACGTAGGGGAGACCCAGTACTTC.

The chain recombines TRBV14 with TRBJ2-7; no reliable D call. V lost 6 bases, J lost 0 bases, and 15 bases lay in between. Germline loops: CDR1 SGHDN, CDR2 FVKESK. CDR3 size: 15 residues. The CDR3 DNA follows: TGTGCCAGCAGTCGTACTCGGACCACCTCCTACGAGCAGTACTTC. Protein sequence: CASSRTRTTSYEQYF.

The rearrangement joins TRBV29-1 to TRBJ2-2; TRBD2 matches at 10 bases. The CDR3 consists of 13 residues. The ends lost 5 bases at V and 10 bases at J; junction bases unmatched: 7. CDR1 and CDR2 from the germline V gene are SQVTM and ANQGSEA. In nucleotides, the CDR3 is TGCAGCGTTAAAAGCGGGAGGGCCGCGGAGCTGTTTTTT. Residues: CSVKSGRAAELFF.

As concerns this clone: Mismatch with germline at one junction end may stem from a read error. The chain couples TRBV28 to TRBJ2-2; D gene ambiguous. The CDR3 is 12 residues long. CDR1 and CDR2 (germline): MDHEN, SYDVKM. CDR3 sequence (DNA): TGTGGCAGCCAGTGGCGCACCGGGGAGCTGTTTTTT. The encoded protein is CGSQWRTGELFF.